These 20 T cell receptor beta chains originate from one sample sequenced in a study of T cell repertoires in cytomegalovirus infection. TCRdb re-called the reads through MiXCR, storing one row per CDR3 protein. The sample has 110,000 to 150,000 distinct CDR3 sequences; about 6.1% are singletons. The specimen was PBMCs. These receptors were taken from a human donor in good health (CMV status not recorded). Some clones in this sample may be carry-over from other donors' samples.

This clonotype was counted many times. J is TRBJ1-6 and V is TRBV3-1, with D maybe TRBD1 (6 bases). V gave up 2 bases and J gave up 6 bases, with 17 bases separating them. Per germline, CDR1 LGHDT and CDR2 YNNKEL (reference sequence). The CDR3 is 17 amino acids. The CDR3 bases are TGTGCCAGCAGCCAAACCTCTGCGGGGGCGGGTAATTCACCCCTCCACTTT. Translating gives CASSQTSAGAGNSPLHF.

This clonotype was seen a few times. CDR3 nucleotide sequence: TGCGCCAGCAGCTCAACAGGTCGAGATTTGAACACTGAAGCTTTCTTT. Translating gives CASSSTGRDLNTEAFF. The chain uses TRBV5-1 and TRBJ1-1; possibly TRBD1 for D (5 bases). V lost 3 bases and J lost 0, with 15 bases in between. Germline CDR1 and CDR2: SGHRS and YFSETQ. The CDR3 is 16 residues long.

This clonotype has a handful of counts. The chain recombines TRBV20-1 with TRBJ2-1, with TRBD2 matching over 13 bases. V shed 6 bases, J shed 0 bases, and the junction held 11 bases outside the gene matches. Germline lookup yields CDR1 DFQATT and CDR2 SNEGSKA (reference sequence). This CDR3 region has 18 residues. The CDR3 sequence: CSASGLAGAWGSYNEQFF. The CDR3 bases are TGCAGTGCAAGCGGACTAGCGGGGGCCTGGGGCTCCTACAATGAGCAGTTCTTC.

This clonotype was seen more than once but under ten times. V is TRBV6-6 and J is TRBJ2-1; D gene ambiguous. This CDR3 comprises 14 residues. With 7 bases removed from V and 5 bases from J, the gap between germline ends came to 15 bases. Germline assignment: CDR1 MNHNY and CDR2 SVGAGI (reference sequence). The CDR3 bases are TGTGCCAGCACCCTAGGGTGGGCCAACAATGAGCAGTTCTTC. Its protein product is CASTLGWANNEQFF.

In this sample, this clonotype turned up many times. CDR3 DNA sequence: TGTGCCAGCAGCCCTGACAGGGACGGCTATGGCTACACCTTC. Its protein is CASSPDRDGYGYTF. This chain uses TRBV7-8 with TRBJ1-2; 7 bases align to TRBD1. The length of the CDR3 is 14 residues. Germline V gene data show CDR1 as SGHVS and CDR2 as FQNEAQ. V was pared by 5 bases and J by 4 bases, with 7 bases of the junction left unmatched.

The sample holds many counts of this clonotype. This chain uses TRBV7-2 with TRBJ1-3, with D tentatively TRBD1 (6 bases). This CDR3 has 16 amino acids. Trimming cost V 6 bases and J 1 base, with 16 bases left between them. In germline, CDR1 is SGHTA, CDR2 FQGNSA. This CDR3 reads CASRLSGGQSGNTIYF. CDR3 coding DNA: TGTGCCAGCAGATTGAGTGGGGGGCAATCTGGAAACACCATATATTTT.

This clonotype was detected ten times or more. This chain connects TRBV7-6 to TRBJ1-1; no clear D gene. This CDR3 is 13 amino acids long. The germline V gene encodes CDR1 SGHVS and CDR2 FNYEAQ. V lost 3 bases and J lost 1, with 6 bases in between. The CDR3 DNA reads TGTGCCAGCAGCTTCGCGGAGAACACTGAAGCTTTCTTT. This encodes CASSFAENTEAFF.

V usage is TRBV7-2 and J usage is TRBJ2-7; 15 bases map to TRBD2. V lost 5 bases, J lost 5 bases, and 10 bases stayed unmatched. The germline V gene has CDR1 SGHTA and CDR2 FQGNSA. This CDR3 spans 17 amino acids. CDR3: CASSRGLAGGLQDEQYF. In nucleotides, the CDR3 is TGTGCCAGCAGCCGAGGACTAGCGGGGGGGCTTCAGGACGAGCAGTACTTC.

This clonotype was observed at least ten times. V usage is TRBV7-2 and J usage is TRBJ2-3; no clear D. V lost 5 bases and J 1 base, leaving 7 bases between the germline ends. CDR1 is SGHTA, CDR2 FQGNSA, per germline. This CDR3 has 13 residues. This chain's CDR3 is CASSPLRTDTQYF. Here the CDR3 DNA reads TGTGCCAGCAGCCCCCTTCGCACAGATACGCAGTATTTT.

The chain couples TRBV9 to TRBJ2-2; TRBD1 or TRBD2 may be the D gene (6 bases each). V dropped 4 bases and J dropped 6 bases, with 19 bases sitting between them. The CDR3 covers 16 residues. Germline-derived CDR1 and CDR2 are SGDLS and YYNGEE. This CDR3 reads CASSLLGGSRSGELFF. The DNA of the CDR3 is TGTGCCAGCAGCCTACTCGGGGGCAGCCGATCCGGGGAGCTGTTTTTT. The full variable domain, in which reference TRBV9 and TRBJ2-2 provide the parts outside the CDR3, is DSGVTQTPKHLITATGQRVTLRCSPRSGDLSVYWYQQSLDQGLQFLIQYYNGEERAKGNILERFSAQQFPDLHSELNLSSLELGDSALYFCASSLLGGSRSGELFFGEGSRLTVL.

On this clonotype: The junction does not match germline at one end; this may be a read error. The V call is TRBV5-6, the J call TRBJ1-2, with D tentatively TRBD1 (6 bases). The CDR3 has 15 residues. The germline CDR1 and CDR2 sequences are SGHDT and YYEEEE. The CDR3 protein is CASSSAGGGRYGYSF. As DNA, the CDR3 is TGTGCCAGCAGCTCGGCCGGAGGGGGACGGTATGGCTACAGCTTC.

In its sample, this clonotype was seen many times. The rearrangement uses TRBV7-8 and TRBJ1-5, with 11 nucleotides matching TRBD1. The CDR3 length is 18 residues. In germline, CDR1 is SGHVS, CDR2 FQNEAQ. V was clipped by 1 base and J by 7 bases; unmatched bases: 12. In DNA, the CDR3 is TGTGCCAGCAGCTTAGTAAGCTGGACAGGGGGCATGCAGCAGCCCCAGCATTTT. The encoded protein is CASSLVSWTGGMQQPQHF.

The gene calls are TRBV7-6 and TRBJ2-5; 7 bases match TRBD2. V was clipped by 4 bases and J by 5 bases; unmatched bases: 13. CDR3 length: 16 residues. Looked up from germline, CDR1 is SGHVS and CDR2 is FNYEAQ. DNA of the CDR3: TGTGCCAGCAGCTCCCCGCTGCGCGGGGGAGGTGAGACCCAGTACTTC. Amino acid sequence: CASSSPLRGGGETQYF.

The genes are TRBV7-3 and TRBJ1-3, with D perhaps TRBD1 (5 bases). CDR3 size: 15 residues. The germline V and J ends were trimmed by 4 bases and 2 bases, with 12 bases remaining between them. Germline lookup yields CDR1 SGHTA and CDR2 FQGTGA. The CDR3 nucleotides read TGTGCCAGCAGCTCCCAGGGTCCCCCTGGAAACACCATATATTTT. It encodes CASSSQGPPGNTIYF.

This clonotype was picked up many times. V gene TRBV29-1 combines with J gene TRBJ1-1; 9 bases are shared with TRBD1. Germline CDR1 is SQVTM and CDR2 is ANQGSEA. The V segment lost 6 bases and the J segment 5 bases; nucleotides outside the gene matches: 16. This CDR3 has 16 amino acids. CDR3 in DNA: TGCAGCGTGCCGAGGGAAGGACAGGGGAGTTATACTGAAGCTTTCTTT. It codes for CSVPREGQGSYTEAFF.

The V call is TRBV20-1, the J call TRBJ2-2; D is uncertain. This CDR3 is 12 amino acids long. CDR1 is DFQATT and CDR2 is SNEGSKA in the germline V gene (reference sequence). The germline V and J ends were trimmed by 8 bases and 4 bases, with 11 bases remaining between them. The CDR3 DNA follows: TGCAGTTGGGCCTTAGGCACCGGGGAGCTGTTTTTT. It translates to CSWALGTGELFF.

This clonotype was seen at least ten times. This chain connects TRBV6-2 or TRBV6-3 to TRBJ1-5, with D maybe TRBD1 (5 bases). The CDR3 has 14 residues. V dropped 7 bases and J dropped 3 bases, with 13 bases sitting between them. CDR1 and CDR2 from the germline V gene are MNHEY and SVGEGT. CDR3 nucleotide sequence: TGTGCCAGCAACGGGGCAGGGCCCAATCAGCCCCAGCATTTT. Protein: CASNGAGPNQPQHF.

In its sample, this clonotype was seen many times. The V and J genes are TRBV7-8 and TRBJ2-5, with a tentative D call TRBD2 (7 bases). CDR1 SGHVS and CDR2 FQNEAQ come from the germline V gene. The CDR3 length is 13 residues. The germline V and J ends were trimmed by 6 bases and 5 bases, with 13 bases remaining between them. The CDR3 reads CASSRGAKETQYF. The CDR3 nucleotides read TGTGCCAGCAGTCGGGGGGCAAAGGAGACCCAGTACTTC.

This clonotype was recorded at least ten times. The chain couples TRBV4-3 to TRBJ1-2; weak D call: TRBD1 (6 bases). The CDR3 sequence is 19 residues long. The germline V gene has CDR1 LGHNA and CDR2 YSLEER. Trimming pared 0 bases from V and 5 bases from J, leaving 25 bases between. The CDR3 protein is CASSQDSGGPGVGLYGYTF. Written as DNA, the CDR3 is TGCGCCAGCAGCCAAGATTCGGGGGGCCCAGGGGTCGGTCTTTATGGCTACACCTTC.

In its sample, this clonotype was seen many times. The gene calls are TRBV20-1 and TRBJ1-5, with TRBD1 matching 9 bases. The CDR3 spans 15 residues. The trim removed 1 base at V and 6 bases at J, leaving 7 bases unmatched. Germline assignment: CDR1 DFQATT and CDR2 SNEGSKA (reference sequence). CDR3 residues: CSARAPGQGFQPQHF. In nucleotides, the CDR3 is TGCAGTGCTAGAGCGCCGGGACAGGGATTTCAGCCCCAGCATTTT.